This T cell receptor (beta chain) was profiled in a study of identical twins. The table lists this clonotype with a few counts. Antigen: not known. TCRdb reprocessed the 5' RACE reads with MiXCR, giving one entry per CDR3 protein. The table lists some 730,000 distinct CDR3 sequences, over 15% of them singletons. Study-level findings and limits: There were fewer insertions in abundant cord blood beta clonotypes, but memory repertoires showed no such pattern.

The same sample was also studied in work on T cells expressing NK-cell markers.

Sequencing was carried out using PBMCs. This sequence originates from a woman under 30 in good health.

The CDR3 here is CASSQERGEGINVLTF. CDR3 coding DNA: TGCGCCAGCAGCCAAGAGCGGGGAGAGGGGATCAACGTCCTGACTTTC. V usage is TRBV4-1 and J usage is TRBJ2-6; D perhaps matches TRBD2 (6 bases). Looked up from germline, CDR1 is MGHRA and CDR2 is YSYEKL. Trimming stripped 0 bases from V and 9 bases from J, with 15 bases between. The CDR3 is 16 amino acids.